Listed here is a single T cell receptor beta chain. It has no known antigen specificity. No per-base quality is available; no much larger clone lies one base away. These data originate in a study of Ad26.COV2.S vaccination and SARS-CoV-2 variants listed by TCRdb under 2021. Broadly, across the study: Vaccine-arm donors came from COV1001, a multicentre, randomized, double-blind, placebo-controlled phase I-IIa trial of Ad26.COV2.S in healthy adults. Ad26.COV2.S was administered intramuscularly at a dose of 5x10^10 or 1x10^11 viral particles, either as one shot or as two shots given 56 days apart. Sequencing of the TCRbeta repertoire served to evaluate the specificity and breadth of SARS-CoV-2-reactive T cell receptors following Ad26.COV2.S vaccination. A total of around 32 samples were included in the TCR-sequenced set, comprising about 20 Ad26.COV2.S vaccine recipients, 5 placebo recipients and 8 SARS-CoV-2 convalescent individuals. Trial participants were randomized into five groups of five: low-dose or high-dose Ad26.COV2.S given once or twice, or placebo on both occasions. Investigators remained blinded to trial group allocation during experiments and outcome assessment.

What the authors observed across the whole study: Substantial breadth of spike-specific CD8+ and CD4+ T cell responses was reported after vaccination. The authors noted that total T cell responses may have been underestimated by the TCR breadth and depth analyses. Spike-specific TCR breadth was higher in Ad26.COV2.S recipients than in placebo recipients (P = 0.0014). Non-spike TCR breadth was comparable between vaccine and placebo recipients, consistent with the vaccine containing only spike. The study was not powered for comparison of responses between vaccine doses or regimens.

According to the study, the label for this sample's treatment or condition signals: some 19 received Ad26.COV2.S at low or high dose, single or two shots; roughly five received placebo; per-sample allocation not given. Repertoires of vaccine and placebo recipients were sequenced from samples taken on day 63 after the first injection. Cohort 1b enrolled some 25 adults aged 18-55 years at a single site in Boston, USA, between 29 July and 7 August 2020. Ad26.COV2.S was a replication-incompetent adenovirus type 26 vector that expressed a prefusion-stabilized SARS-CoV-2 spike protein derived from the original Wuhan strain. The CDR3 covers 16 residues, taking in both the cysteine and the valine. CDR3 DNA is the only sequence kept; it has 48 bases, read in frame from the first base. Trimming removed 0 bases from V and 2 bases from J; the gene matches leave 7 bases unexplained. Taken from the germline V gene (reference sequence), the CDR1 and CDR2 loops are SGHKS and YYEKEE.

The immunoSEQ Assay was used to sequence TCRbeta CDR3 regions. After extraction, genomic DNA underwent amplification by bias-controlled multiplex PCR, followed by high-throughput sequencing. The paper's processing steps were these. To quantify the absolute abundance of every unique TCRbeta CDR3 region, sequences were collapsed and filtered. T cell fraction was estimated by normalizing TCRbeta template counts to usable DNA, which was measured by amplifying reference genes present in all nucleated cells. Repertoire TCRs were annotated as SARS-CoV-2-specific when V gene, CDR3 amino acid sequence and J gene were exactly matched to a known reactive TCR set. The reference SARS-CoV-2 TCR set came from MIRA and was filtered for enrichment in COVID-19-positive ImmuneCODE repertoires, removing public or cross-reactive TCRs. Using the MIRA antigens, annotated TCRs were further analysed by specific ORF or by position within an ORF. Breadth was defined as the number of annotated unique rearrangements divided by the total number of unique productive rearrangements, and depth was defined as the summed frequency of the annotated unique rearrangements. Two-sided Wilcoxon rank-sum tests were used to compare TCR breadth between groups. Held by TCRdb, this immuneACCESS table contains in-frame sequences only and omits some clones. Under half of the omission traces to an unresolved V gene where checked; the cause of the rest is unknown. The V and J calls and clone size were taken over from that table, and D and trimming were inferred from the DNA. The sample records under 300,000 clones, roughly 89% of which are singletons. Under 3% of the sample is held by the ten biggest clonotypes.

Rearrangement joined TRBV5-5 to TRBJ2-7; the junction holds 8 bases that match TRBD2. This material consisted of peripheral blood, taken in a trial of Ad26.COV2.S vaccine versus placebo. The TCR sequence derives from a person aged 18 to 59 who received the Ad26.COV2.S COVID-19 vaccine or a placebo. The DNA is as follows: TGTGCCAGCAGCTTGGCCAAAGCGGGAGCCCCCTACGAGCAGTACGTC. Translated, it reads CASSLAKAGAPYEQYV.